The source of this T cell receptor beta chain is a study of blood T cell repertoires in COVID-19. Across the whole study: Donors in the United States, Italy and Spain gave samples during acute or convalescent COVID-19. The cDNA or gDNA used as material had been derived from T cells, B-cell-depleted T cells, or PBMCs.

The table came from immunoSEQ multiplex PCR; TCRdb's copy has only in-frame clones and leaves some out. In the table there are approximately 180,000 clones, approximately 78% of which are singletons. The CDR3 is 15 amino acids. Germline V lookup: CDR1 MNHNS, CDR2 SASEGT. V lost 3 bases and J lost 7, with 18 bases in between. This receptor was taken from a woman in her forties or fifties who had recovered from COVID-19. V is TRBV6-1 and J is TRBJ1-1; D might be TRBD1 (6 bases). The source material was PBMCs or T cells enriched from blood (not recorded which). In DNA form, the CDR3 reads TGTGCCAGCAGTGACCACTCTTCTACAGGGATTGAAGCTTTCTTT. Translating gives CASSDHSSTGIEAFF.